This TCR beta chain was retrieved from a study of Graves' ophthalmopathy and Graves' hyperthyroidism (dated by TCRdb to between 2017 and 2018). Turning to the overall study: Peripheral blood was collected at initial diagnosis, prior to any treatment. T-cell repertoires of thyroid tissue and blood were compared in over 5 hyperthyroidism patients. To explore V-J signatures that separate ophthalmopathy from hyperthyroidism, a discovery set of about 96 patients was enrolled, consisting of about 45 with ophthalmopathy and approximately 60 with stable hyperthyroidism. To tell Graves' ophthalmopathy apart from Graves' hyperthyroidism, and to predict which patients would progress to ophthalmopathy, the study relied on TCR beta repertoire signatures. Following sampling, methimazole starting at 30 mg daily was administered to hyperthyroidism patients, and high-dose intravenous methylprednisolone was administered to ophthalmopathy patients. In total, 135 blood samples were TCR-sequenced: 40 to 45 ophthalmopathy, 75 hyperthyroidism and roughly 17 hyperthyroidism-to-ophthalmopathy patients. An independent validation cohort was composed of about 20 hyperthyroidism patients and some 16 patients who later progressed from hyperthyroidism to ophthalmopathy.

Patients with ophthalmopathy had moderately to severely active disease, with a Clinical Activity Score of 3 or more, a NOSPECS grade of 4 or more, and a disease duration of less than 3 months. Patients were excluded if they had other autoimmune diseases, uncontrolled infections, pregnancy or lactation. Diagnosis was based on clinical symptoms, serum thyroxine, TRAb, thyroid ultrasound and orbital computed tomography. Ficoll-Paque density gradient centrifugation was used to isolate PBMCs from approximately 10 ml of fresh peripheral blood. Trizol reagent was used to extract the total RNA, and its quality was then checked on an Agilent 2100 Bioanalyzer. Its CDR3 holds 18 amino acids, cysteine through phenylalanine. Kept here is only the CDR3 DNA, which spans 54 bases and is read in frame from base 1. From a lookup of the germline V gene, CDR1 and CDR2 are SGHRS and YFSETQ. For this chain, trimming is 1 base at the V end and 1 base at the J end, and the number of junction bases without a gene match is 6.

Study-level results and caveats: Sample size was not predetermined statistically, and investigators were not blinded to group allocation. Among expanded thyroid clonotypes with frequency above 0.001, most also showed up in blood, which suggests that blood repertoires may reflect the thyroid immune response. In validation, the model predicted ophthalmopathy progression with more than 55% sensitivity and approximately 72% specificity; some 13 predicted patients were CT-confirmed with GO in a median of about 7.1 months. In cross-validation, the 13-signature model distinguished ophthalmopathy from stable hyperthyroidism with around 90% sensitivity and around 83% specificity, while in the test set the corresponding values were about 79% and 69%.

TCR beta CDR3 regions were amplified from RNA transcripts for repertoire sequencing. A first-round RT-PCR used HTBI primers with the Qiagen OneStep RT-PCR kit, followed by a second-round multiplex PCR, size selection and purification. The libraries underwent paired-end sequencing with 100 bp reads on an Illumina HiSeq2000. The source study handled its data this way. SOAPnuke was used to process the reads, throwing out any read that had adapters, had uncalled bases, had a mean Phred below 15, or lacked an exact constant-primer or identifier match. COPE v1.2.5 was used to merge the high-quality paired reads. Clonotypes were defined as unique nucleotide sequences and were aligned to IMGT TRB V, D and J references using MiTCR v1.1. The analysis was limited to V-J combinations with a frequency above 0.0001, which together covered 99.2% of repertoires. For each V-J combination, a TCR clonal expansion and chaos score was defined as the ratio of F50 clonal expansion to chaos observed in the TCRdist matrix. Welch's t-statistics and random forest were used to reduce features to more than ten V-J combinations, which were fed into a naive Bayes classifier. The similarity between thyroid and blood repertoires was quantified using the Morisita-Horn index. TCRdb reprocessed the public reads (quality trimming at Q25 with fastp, clone calling with MiXCR) and kept in-frame beta chains. Duplicate CDR3 protein sequences are folded into a single record with the most common DNA and genes. TCRdb's processing, not the study's, gives the V and J calls here. The sample includes around 670,000 distinct CDR3 sequences, with 40% observed a single time. Approximately 43% of the sample is taken by the ten largest.

This clonotype was picked up many times. What this receptor recognizes is not known. No qualities accompany the bases; no much larger clone lies one base away. The sequence derives from an adult man with Graves' ophthalmopathy. The receptor chain draws on TRBV5-1 and TRBJ2-6; 9 central nucleotides agree with TRBD1. Material: peripheral blood. The CDR3 has the sequence CASSLTGGAVSGANVLTF. In nucleotide form, the sequence is TGCGCCAGCAGCTTGACAGGGGGCGCAGTTTCTGGGGCCAACGTCCTGACTTTC.